The text below deals with one TCR beta chain. The sample comes from a study of blood T cell repertoires in COVID-19. Sequenced by immunoSEQ multiplex PCR; TCRdb stores in-frame clones only, minus some. The table lists about 150,000 clones, roughly 71% of them singletons. The sample taken for sequencing was peripheral blood. The sequence was collected from a woman older than 75 with acute or convalescent COVID-19.

The CDR3 DNA reads as TGTGCCAGCAGTCTGGGCGGGGGGCGAGATACGCAGTATTTT. It specifies CASSLGGGRDTQYF. V and J are TRBV11-3 and TRBJ2-3; 8 bases fit TRBD2. V lost 6 bases to trimming and J lost 5 bases; unmatched junction nucleotides: 7. The length of the CDR3 is 14 residues. Germline V gives CDR1 SGHNT, CDR2 YENEEA.